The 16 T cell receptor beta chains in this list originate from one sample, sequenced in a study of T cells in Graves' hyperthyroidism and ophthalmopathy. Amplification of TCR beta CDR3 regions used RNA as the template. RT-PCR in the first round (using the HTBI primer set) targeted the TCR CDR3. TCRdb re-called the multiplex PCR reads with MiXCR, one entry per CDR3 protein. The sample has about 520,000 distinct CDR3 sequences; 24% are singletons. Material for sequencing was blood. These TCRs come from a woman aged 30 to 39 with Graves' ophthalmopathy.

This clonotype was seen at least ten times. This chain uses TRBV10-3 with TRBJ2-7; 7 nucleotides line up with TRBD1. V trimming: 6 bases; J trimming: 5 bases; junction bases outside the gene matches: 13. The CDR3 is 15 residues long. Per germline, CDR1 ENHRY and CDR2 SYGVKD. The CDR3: CAIRARGQVTDEQYF. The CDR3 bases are TGTGCCATCAGGGCCCGCGGACAGGTGACGGACGAGCAGTACTTC.

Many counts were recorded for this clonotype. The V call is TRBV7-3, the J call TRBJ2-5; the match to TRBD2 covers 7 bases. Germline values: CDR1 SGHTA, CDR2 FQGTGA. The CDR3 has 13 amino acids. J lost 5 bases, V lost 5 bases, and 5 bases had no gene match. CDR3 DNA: TGTGCCAGCAGCCAGGGAGGGATGGAGACCCAGTACTTC. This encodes CASSQGGMETQYF.

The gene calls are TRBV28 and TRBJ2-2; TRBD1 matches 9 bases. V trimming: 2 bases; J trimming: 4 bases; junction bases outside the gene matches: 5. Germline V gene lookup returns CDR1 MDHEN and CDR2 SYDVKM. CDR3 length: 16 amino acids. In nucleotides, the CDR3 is TGTGCCAGCAGTTTAGGACAGGGGTGGGGCACCGGGGAGCTGTTTTTT. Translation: CASSLGQGWGTGELFF. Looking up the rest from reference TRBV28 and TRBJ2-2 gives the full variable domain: DVKVTQSSRYLVKRTGEKVFLECVQDMDHENMFWYRQDPGLGLRLIYFSYDVKMKEKGDIPEGYSVSREKKERFSLILESASTNQTSMYLCASSLGQGWGTGELFFGEGSRLTVL.

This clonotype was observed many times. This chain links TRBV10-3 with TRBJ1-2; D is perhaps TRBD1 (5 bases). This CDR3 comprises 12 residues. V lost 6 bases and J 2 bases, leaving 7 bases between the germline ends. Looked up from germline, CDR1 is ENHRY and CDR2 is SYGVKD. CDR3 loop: CAISRQNYGYTF. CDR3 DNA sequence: TGTGCCATCAGCAGACAGAACTATGGCTACACCTTC.

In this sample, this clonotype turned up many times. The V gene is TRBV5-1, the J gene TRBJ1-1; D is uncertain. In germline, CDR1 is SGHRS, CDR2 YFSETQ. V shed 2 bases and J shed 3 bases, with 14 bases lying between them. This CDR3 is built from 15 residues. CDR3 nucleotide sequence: TGCGCCAGCAGCTTTGGGCCAGACGGCTACACTGAAGCTTTCTTT. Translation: CASSFGPDGYTEAFF.

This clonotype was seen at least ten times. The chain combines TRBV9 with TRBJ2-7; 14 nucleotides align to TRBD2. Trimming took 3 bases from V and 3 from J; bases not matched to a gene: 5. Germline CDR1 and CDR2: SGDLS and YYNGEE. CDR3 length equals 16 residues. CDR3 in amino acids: CASSEGTSGGIYEQYF. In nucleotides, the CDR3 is TGTGCCAGCAGCGAGGGGACTAGCGGGGGTATCTACGAGCAGTACTTC.

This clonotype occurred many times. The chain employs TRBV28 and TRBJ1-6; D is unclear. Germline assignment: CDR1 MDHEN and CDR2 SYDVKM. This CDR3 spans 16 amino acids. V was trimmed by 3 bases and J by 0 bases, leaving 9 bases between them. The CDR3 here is CASSFAGSSYNSPLHF. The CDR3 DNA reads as TGTGCCAGCAGTTTCGCCGGCAGCTCCTATAATTCACCCCTCCACTTT.

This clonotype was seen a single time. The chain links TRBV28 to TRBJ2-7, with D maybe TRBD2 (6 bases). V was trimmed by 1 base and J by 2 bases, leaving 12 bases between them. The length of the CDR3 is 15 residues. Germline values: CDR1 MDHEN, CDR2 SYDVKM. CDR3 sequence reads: CASSLLAGRPYEQYF. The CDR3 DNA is TGTGCCAGCAGTTTATTGGCGGGAAGACCCTACGAGCAGTACTTC.

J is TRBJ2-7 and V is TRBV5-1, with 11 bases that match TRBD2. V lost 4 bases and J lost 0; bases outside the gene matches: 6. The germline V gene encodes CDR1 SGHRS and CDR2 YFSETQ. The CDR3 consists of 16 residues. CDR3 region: CASSRMTSGVSYEQYF. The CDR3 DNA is TGCGCCAGCAGCCGAATGACTAGCGGGGTCTCCTACGAGCAGTACTTC. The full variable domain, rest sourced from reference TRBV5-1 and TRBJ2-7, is KAGVTQTPRYLIKTRGQQVTLSCSPISGHRSVSWYQQTPGQGLQFLFEYFSETQRNKGNFPGRFSGRQFSNSRSEMNVSTLELGDSALYLCASSRMTSGVSYEQYFGPGTRLTVT.

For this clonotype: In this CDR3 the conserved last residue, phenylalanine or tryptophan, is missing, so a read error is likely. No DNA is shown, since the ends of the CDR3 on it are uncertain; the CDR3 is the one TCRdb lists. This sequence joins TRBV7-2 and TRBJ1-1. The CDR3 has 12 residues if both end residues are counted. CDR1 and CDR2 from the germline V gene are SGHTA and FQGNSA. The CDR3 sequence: CASSLGDTEACV.

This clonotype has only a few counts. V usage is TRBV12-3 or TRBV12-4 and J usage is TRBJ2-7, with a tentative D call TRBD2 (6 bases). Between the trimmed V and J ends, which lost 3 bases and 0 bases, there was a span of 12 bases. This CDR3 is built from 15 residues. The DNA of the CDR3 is TGTGCCAGCAGTTTCAGCGGGCCAAGCTCCTACGAGCAGTACTTC. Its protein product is CASSFSGPSSYEQYF.

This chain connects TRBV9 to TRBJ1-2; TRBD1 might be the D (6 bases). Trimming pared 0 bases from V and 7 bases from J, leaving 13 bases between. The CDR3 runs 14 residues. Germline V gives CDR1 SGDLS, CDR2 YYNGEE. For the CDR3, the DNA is TGTGCCAGCAGCGTAGAACTGCAAGGGGGTGGCTACACCTTC. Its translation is CASSVELQGGGYTF.

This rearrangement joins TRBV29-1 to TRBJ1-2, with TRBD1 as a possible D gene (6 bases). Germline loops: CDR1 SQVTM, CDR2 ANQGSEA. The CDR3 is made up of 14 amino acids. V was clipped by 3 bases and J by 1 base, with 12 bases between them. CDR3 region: CSVEAGGLNYGYTF. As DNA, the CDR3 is TGCAGCGTTGAGGCGGGGGGCCTTAACTATGGCTACACCTTC. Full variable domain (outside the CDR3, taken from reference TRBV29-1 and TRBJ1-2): SAVISQKPSRDICQRGTSLTIQCQVDSQVTMMFWYRQQPGQSLTLIATANQGSEATYESGFVIDKFPISRPNLTFSTLTVSNMSPEDSSIYLCSVEAGGLNYGYTFGSGTRLTVV.

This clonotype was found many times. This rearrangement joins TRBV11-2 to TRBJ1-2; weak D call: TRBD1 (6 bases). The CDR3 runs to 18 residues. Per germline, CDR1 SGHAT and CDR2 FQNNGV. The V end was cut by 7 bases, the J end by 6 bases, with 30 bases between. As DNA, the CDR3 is TGTGCCAGCATCTACGTTGTTAGACAGGTCGGAGAGCGCGATGGCTACACCTTC. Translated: CASIYVVRQVGERDGYTF.

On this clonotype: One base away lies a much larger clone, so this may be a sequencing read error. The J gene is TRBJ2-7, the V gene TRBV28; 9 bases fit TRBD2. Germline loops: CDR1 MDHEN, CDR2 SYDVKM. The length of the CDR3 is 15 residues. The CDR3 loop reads CASSSSGGLTYERYF. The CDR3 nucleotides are TGTGCCAGCAGTTCAAGCGGGGGGCTAACCTACGAGCGGTACTTC.

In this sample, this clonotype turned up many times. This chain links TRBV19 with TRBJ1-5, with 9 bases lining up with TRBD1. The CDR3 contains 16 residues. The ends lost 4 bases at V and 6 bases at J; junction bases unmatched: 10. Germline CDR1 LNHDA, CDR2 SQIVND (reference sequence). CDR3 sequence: CASSTTGGGGGQPQHF. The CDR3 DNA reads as TGTGCCAGTAGTACCACAGGGGGCGGAGGAGGTCAGCCCCAGCATTTT.